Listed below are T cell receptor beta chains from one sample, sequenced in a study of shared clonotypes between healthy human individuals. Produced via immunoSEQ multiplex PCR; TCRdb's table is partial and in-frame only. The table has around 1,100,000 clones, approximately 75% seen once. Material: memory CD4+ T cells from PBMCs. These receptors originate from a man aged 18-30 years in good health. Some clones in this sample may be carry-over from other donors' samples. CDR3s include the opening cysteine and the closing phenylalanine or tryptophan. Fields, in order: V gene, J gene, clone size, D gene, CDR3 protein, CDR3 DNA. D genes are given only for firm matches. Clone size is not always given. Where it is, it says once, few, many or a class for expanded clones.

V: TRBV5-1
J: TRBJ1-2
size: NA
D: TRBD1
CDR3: CASSYDRGYATF
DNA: TGCGCCAGCAGCTACGACAGGGGTTATGCCACCTTC

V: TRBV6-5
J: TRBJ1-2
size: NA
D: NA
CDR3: CASSPGDSTHGYTF
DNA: TGTGCCAGCAGTCCGGGGGACTCCACCCATGGCTACACCTTC

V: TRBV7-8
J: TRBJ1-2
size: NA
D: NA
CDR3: CASSFDRDYGYTF
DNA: TGTGCCAGCAGCTTCGACAGAGACTATGGCTACACCTTC

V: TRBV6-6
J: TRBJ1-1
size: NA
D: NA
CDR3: CATRGGFVTEAFF
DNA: TGTGCCACCCGTGGGGGGTTTGTCACTGAAGCTTTCTTT

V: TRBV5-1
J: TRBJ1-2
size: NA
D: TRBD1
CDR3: CASSRTGDNGYTF
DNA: TGCGCCAGCAGTCGGACAGGGGATAATGGCTACACCTTC

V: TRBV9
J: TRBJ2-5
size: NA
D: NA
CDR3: CATNRNGERETQYF
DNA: TGTGCCACCAACCGGAATGGGGAGAGAGAGACCCAGTACTTC

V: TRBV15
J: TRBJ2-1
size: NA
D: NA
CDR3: CATRVGLQFF
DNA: TGTGCCACCCGCGTAGGTCTGCAGTTCTTC

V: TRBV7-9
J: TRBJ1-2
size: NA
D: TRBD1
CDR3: CASSLWTGADGYTF
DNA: TGTGCCAGCAGCTTATGGACAGGGGCAGATGGCTACACCTTC

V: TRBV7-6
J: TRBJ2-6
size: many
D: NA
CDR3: CASSLGGVSSSGANVLTF
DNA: TGTGCCAGCAGCTTAGGTGGGGTAAGCAGCTCTGGGGCCAACGTCCTGACTTTC

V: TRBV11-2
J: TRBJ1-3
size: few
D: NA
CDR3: CASSPWTAGNTIYF
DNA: TGTGCCAGCAGCCCTTGGACAGCCGGAAACACCATATATTTT

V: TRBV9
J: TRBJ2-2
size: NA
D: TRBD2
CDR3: CASSVAGGRLWNTGELFF
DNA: TGTGCCAGCAGCGTAGCTGGCGGGAGGCTTTGGAACACCGGGGAGCTGTTTTTT

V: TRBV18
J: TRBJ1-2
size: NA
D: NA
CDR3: CASSQGGGDGYTF
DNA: TGTGCCAGCTCACAAGGGGGTGGAGATGGCTACACCTTC

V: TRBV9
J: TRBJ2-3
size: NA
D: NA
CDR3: CASSSGTYSTDTQYF
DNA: TGTGCCAGCAGCTCCGGGACATATTCCACAGATACGCAGTATTTT

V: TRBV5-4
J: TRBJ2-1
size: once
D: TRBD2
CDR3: CASSFWTSDNLEQFF
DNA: TGTGCCAGCAGCTTTTGGACTAGCGATAATCTTGAGCAGTTCTTC

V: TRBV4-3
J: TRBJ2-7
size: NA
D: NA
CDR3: CASSQDQQGSSYEQYF
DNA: TGCGCCAGCAGCCAAGATCAACAGGGTAGCTCCTACGAGCAGTACTTC

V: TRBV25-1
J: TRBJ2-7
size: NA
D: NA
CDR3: CASSEGYGAAYEQYF
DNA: TGTGCCAGCAGTGAAGGGTATGGGGCGGCCTACGAGCAGTACTTC

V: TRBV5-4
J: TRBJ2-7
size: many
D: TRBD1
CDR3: CASSFMTGVGGEQYF
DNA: TGTGCCAGCAGCTTTATGACAGGGGTAGGAGGGGAGCAGTACTTC

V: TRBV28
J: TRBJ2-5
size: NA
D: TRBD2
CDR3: CASSFGPGGMETQYF
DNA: TGTGCCAGCAGTTTCGGGCCGGGAGGGATGGAGACCCAGTACTTC

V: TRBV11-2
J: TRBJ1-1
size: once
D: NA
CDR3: CASSSRAWTTNTEAFF
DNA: TGTGCCAGCAGCTCCAGGGCCTGGACTACGAACACTGAAGCTTTCTTT

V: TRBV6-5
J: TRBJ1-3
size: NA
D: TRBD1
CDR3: CASSTWTGNGNTIYF
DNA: TGTGCCAGCAGTACCTGGACAGGGAACGGAAACACCATATATTTT

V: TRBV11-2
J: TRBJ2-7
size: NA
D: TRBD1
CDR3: CASSLYVSRGFSYEQYF
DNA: TGTGCCAGCAGCTTATATGTTTCCAGGGGGTTTAGCTACGAGCAGTACTTC

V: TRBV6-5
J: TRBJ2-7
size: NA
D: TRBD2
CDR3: CATHSGRGVYEQYF
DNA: TGTGCCACCCATAGCGGGAGGGGAGTCTACGAGCAGTACTTC

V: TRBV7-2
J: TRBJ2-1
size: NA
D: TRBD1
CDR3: CASSYRGAGGNYNEQFF
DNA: TGTGCCAGCAGCTATAGAGGGGCAGGGGGCAACTACAATGAGCAGTTCTTC

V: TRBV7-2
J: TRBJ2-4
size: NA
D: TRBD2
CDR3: CASSQVAGSGNIQYF
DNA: TGTGCCAGCAGCCAAGTAGCGGGGTCTGGGAACATTCAGTACTTC

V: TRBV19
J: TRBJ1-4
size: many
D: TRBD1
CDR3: CASSIEDRHNEKLFF
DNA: TGTGCCAGTAGTATAGAGGACAGGCATAATGAAAAACTGTTTTTT

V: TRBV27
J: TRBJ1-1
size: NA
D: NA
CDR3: CASSLSGITEAFF
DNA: TGTGCCAGCAGTTTATCTGGGATCACTGAAGCTTTCTTT

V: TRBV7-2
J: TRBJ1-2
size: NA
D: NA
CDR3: CASSLRGEGVRNGYTF
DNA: TGTGCCAGCAGCTTAAGAGGGGAGGGGGTACGTAATGGCTACACCTTC

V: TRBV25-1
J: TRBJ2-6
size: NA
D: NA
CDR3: CASSVGANVLTF
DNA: TGTGCCAGCAGTGTAGGGGCCAACGTCCTGACTTTC

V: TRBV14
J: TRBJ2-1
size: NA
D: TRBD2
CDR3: CASSQRAGLLYNEQFF
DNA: TGTGCCAGCAGCCAAAGGGCGGGACTATTATACAATGAGCAGTTCTTC

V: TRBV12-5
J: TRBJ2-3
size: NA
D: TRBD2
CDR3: CASGTGTSVSTDTQYF
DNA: TGTGCTAGTGGTACCGGGACTAGCGTTAGCACAGATACGCAGTATTTT

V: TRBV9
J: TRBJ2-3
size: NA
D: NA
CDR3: CASSVGPNTDTQYF
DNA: TGTGCCAGCAGCGTGGGACCCAACACAGATACGCAGTATTTT

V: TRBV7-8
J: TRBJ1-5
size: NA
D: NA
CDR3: CASKSVRGSNQPQHF
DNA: TGTGCCAGCAAGTCAGTCCGGGGGAGCAATCAGCCCCAGCATTTT

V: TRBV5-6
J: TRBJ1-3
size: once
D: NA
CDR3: CASNSWFRNTIYF
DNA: TGTGCCAGCAACAGCTGGTTTCGAAACACCATATATTTT